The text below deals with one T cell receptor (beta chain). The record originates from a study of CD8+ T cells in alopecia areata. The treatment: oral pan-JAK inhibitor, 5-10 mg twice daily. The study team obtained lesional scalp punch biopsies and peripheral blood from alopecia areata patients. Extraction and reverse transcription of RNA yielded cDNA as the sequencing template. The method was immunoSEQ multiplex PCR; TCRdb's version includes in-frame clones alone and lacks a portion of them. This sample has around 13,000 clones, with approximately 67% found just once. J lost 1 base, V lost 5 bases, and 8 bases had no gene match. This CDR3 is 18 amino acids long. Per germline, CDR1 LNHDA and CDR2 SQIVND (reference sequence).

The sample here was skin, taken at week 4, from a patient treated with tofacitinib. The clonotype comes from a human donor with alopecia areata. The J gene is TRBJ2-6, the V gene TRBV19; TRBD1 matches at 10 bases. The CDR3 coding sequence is TGTGCCAGTAGTGACGACAGGGGGCGGATATCTGGGGCCAACGTCCTGACTTTC. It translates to CASSDDRGRISGANVLTF.